These 28 T cell receptor beta chains were sequenced from one sample in a study of cytomegalovirus exposure and HLA in healthy donors. PCR employed 60 Vbeta and 13 Jbeta primers. Generated by immunoSEQ multiplex PCR, the TCRdb table keeps only in-frame clones and is missing some. The repertoire consists of about 180,000 clones, with 76% occurring once and the leading ten covering roughly 1.6%. The sample taken for sequencing was PBMCs. The receptors were gathered from a man aged 18 to 29 in good health and CMV-seronegative.

The chain is built from TRBV30 and TRBJ2-2; D might be TRBD2 (6 bases). CDR1 GTSNPN and CDR2 SVGIG come from the germline V gene (reference sequence). V lost 4 bases and J lost 0, with 9 bases in between. The CDR3 length is 14 residues. The CDR3 DNA follows: TGTGCCTGGATAGCGGACGCGAACACCGGGGAGCTGTTTTTT. Protein product: CAWIADANTGELFF.

This chain links TRBV2 with TRBJ2-7; 7 bases are a match to TRBD1. Germline assignment: CDR1 SNHLY and CDR2 FYNNEI. Losses at the gene ends were 3 bases for V and 2 bases for J; bases not matched to a gene: 7. The CDR3 contains 15 residues. CDR3 sequence (DNA): TGTGCCAGCAGTGAGACAGGGTACCGAACCTACGAGCAGTACTTC. This codes for CASSETGYRTYEQYF.

The chain uses TRBV28 and TRBJ2-7, with D unclear. CDR1 MDHEN and CDR2 SYDVKM come from the germline V gene. Trimming left V 2 bases short and J 6 bases short, with 14 bases between. This CDR3 is built from 14 residues. The CDR3 here is CASSLEARLREQYF. The CDR3 DNA reads TGTGCCAGCAGTTTAGAGGCTAGACTCCGCGAGCAGTACTTC.

This clone was seen a handful of times. This chain connects TRBV9 to TRBJ2-3; 8 nucleotides align to TRBD2. Trimming cost V 4 bases and J 1 base; bases outside gene matches: 5. The CDR3 is 15 amino acids. The germline V gene has CDR1 SGDLS and CDR2 YYNGEE. The CDR3, as DNA: TGTGCCAGCAGCATTAGCGGGACGCGCACAGATACGCAGTATTTT. Its translation: CASSISGTRTDTQYF.

The chain links TRBV5-1 to TRBJ2-7; D is possibly TRBD1 (5 bases). Trimming left V 2 bases short and J 9 bases short, with 21 bases between. The CDR3 runs to 15 residues. The germline CDR1 and CDR2 sequences are SGHRS and YFSETQ. Here the CDR3 reads CASSLRSGHLDGQYF. In DNA form, the CDR3 reads TGCGCCAGCAGCTTAAGGTCTGGACACCTGGATGGGCAGTACTTC.

This clone turned up a few times. The J gene is TRBJ2-5, the V gene TRBV25-1, with 7 bases lining up with TRBD2. The CDR3 loop spans 14 amino acids. The germline CDR1 and CDR2 sequences are MGHDK and SYGVNS. J gave up 5 bases and V 3 bases, and 6 bases lay outside the gene matches. CDR3 loop: CASSDGEGSETQYF. The CDR3 bases are TGTGCCAGCAGTGACGGGGAGGGGTCGGAGACCCAGTACTTC.

The chain joins TRBV30 to TRBJ2-5; 9 bases are a match to TRBD1. Gene TRBJ2-7 matches the end of the DNA better, so the J call may be wrong. From germline, CDR1 is GTSNPN and CDR2 SVGIG (reference sequence). CDR3 length: 13 residues. The CDR3 region is CAWLGQGRYEQYF. The CDR3 bases are TGTGCCTGGCTAGGACAGGGGAGGTACGAGCAGTACTTC.

The rearrangement joins TRBV29-1 to TRBJ1-2, with D maybe TRBD1 (5 bases). The germline gives CDR1 SQVTM, CDR2 ANQGSEA. Trimming pared 5 bases from V and 0 bases from J, leaving 13 bases between. The CDR3 has 14 amino acids. The CDR3 DNA is TGCAGCGTTCGCGGGGGGGGGACTAACTATGGCTACACCTTC. Its protein product is CSVRGGGTNYGYTF.

The CDR3 here is CASKFLGTGAYEQYF. In nucleotides, the CDR3 is TGTGCCAGCAAATTCTTAGGGACAGGGGCCTACGAGCAGTACTTC. The J gene is TRBJ2-7, the V gene TRBV27; 10 bases fit TRBD1. This CDR3 is 15 amino acids long. The V and J ends lost 7 bases and 2 bases, in that order; junction bases with no gene match: 8. From germline, CDR1 is MNHEY and CDR2 SMNVEV (reference sequence).

This clone has more than one count but fewer than ten. The chain has TRBV15 and TRBJ2-2, with D perhaps matching TRBD1 (6 bases). V dropped 4 bases and J dropped 1 base, with 10 bases sitting between them. Germline V gives CDR1 LNHNV, CDR2 YYDKDF (reference sequence). This CDR3 has 15 residues. This CDR3 reads CATSKPRGNTGELFF. Written as DNA, the CDR3 is TGTGCCACCAGCAAACCCAGGGGGAACACCGGGGAGCTGTTTTTT.

The chain links TRBV19 to TRBJ2-3; 11 nucleotides line up with TRBD1. CDR3 length equals 16 residues. Germline V gene sequence: CDR1 LNHDA, CDR2 SQIVND (reference sequence). J lost 5 bases, V lost 5 bases, and 9 bases had no gene match. CDR3 in amino acids: CASSPRTGGFLDTQYF. As DNA, the CDR3 is TGTGCCAGTAGTCCCCGGACAGGGGGCTTCTTAGATACGCAGTATTTT.

This clone was counted between two and nine times. The chain recombines TRBV6-6 with TRBJ1-1, with D maybe TRBD1 (5 bases). V was clipped by 4 bases and J by 9 bases, with 24 bases between them. The CDR3 extends over 16 amino acids. Looked up from germline, CDR1 is MNHNY and CDR2 is SVGAGI (reference sequence). The CDR3 here is CASSFTGGEGLQKAFF. CDR3 DNA sequence: TGTGCCAGCAGTTTCACTGGGGGGGAGGGCTTGCAGAAAGCTTTCTTT.

This clone was counted only a few times. The chain is built from TRBV4-1 and TRBJ1-4; D ambiguous. Trimming took 2 bases from V and 3 from J, leaving 10 bases between them. The CDR3 is made up of 15 amino acids. The germline gives CDR1 MGHRA, CDR2 YSYEKL. The CDR3 is CASSQMGGPNEKLFF. In DNA, the CDR3 is TGCGCCAGCAGCCAAATGGGTGGGCCTAATGAAAAACTGTTTTTT.

In its sample, this clone was seen a few times. The chain is built from TRBV11-3 and TRBJ2-1; TRBD2 aligns across 7 bases. The CDR3 extends over 15 amino acids. Germline CDR1 and CDR2: SGHNT and YENEEA. The J segment lost 4 bases and the V segment lost 1 base, leaving 4 bases of the junction unmatched. CDR3 coding DNA: TGTGCCAGCAGCTTAGGCGGGAGCGGATACAATGAGCAGTTCTTC. Translation gives CASSLGGSGYNEQFF.

The V gene is TRBV7-9, the J gene TRBJ1-1; the match to TRBD1 covers 11 bases. The CDR3 is 15 amino acids. V shed 3 bases and J 6 bases; nucleotides not matched to a gene: 6. The V gene's germline CDR1 is SEHNR and CDR2 FQNEAQ (reference sequence). DNA of the CDR3: TGTGCCAGCAGCTTGGACAGGGGGCGGAAGGCTGAAGCTTTCTTT. As protein: CASSLDRGRKAEAFF.

The chain carries TRBV5-6 and TRBJ2-7; 7 bases fit TRBD1. The junction had 8 bases not matched to a gene; V was cut back by 1 base and J by 7 bases. CDR1 and CDR2 from the germline V gene are SGHDT and YYEEEE. This CDR3 is built from 14 residues. Written as DNA, the CDR3 is TGTGCCAGCAGCTTGTGGACAGGCGGCGGGGAGCAGTACTTC. Translated, it gives CASSLWTGGGEQYF.

This chain uses TRBV5-1 with TRBJ2-2; 7 bases fit TRBD2. The V gene end was trimmed by 0 bases and the J gene end by 0 bases; junction bases not matched to a gene: 2. There are 16 residues in the CDR3. The germline gives CDR1 SGHRS, CDR2 YFSETQ. The CDR3 region is CASSLGLAANTGELFF. As DNA, the CDR3 is TGCGCCAGCAGCTTGGGTCTAGCGGCGAACACCGGGGAGCTGTTTTTT.

V gene TRBV7-6 combines with J gene TRBJ2-3; 8 positions agree with TRBD2. The germline V gene encodes CDR1 SGHVS and CDR2 FNYEAQ. Trimming at V came to 5 bases and at J to 2 bases, leaving 12 bases not matched to a gene. The CDR3 runs 17 residues. In DNA, the CDR3 is TGTGCCAGCAGCCTACCCCGGGTAGCGGGGACCACAGATACGCAGTATTTT. Translated: CASSLPRVAGTTDTQYF.

The J gene is TRBJ2-7, the V gene TRBV10-2; TRBD1 agrees at 11 bases. V lost 6 bases, J lost 3 bases, and 4 bases stayed unmatched. From germline, CDR1 is WSHSY and CDR2 SAAADI. CDR3 length equals 14 residues. For the CDR3, the DNA is TGCGCCAGCAGCGCCGGGACAGGGGGCTACGAGCAGTACTTC. This codes for CASSAGTGGYEQYF.

The chain links TRBV7-9 to TRBJ1-5; D remains unclear. The CDR3 is 12 amino acids. Germline loops: CDR1 SEHNR, CDR2 FQNEAQ (reference sequence). With 5 bases removed from V and 6 bases from J, the gap between germline ends came to 8 bases. The CDR3 spells CASSLESQPQHF. In nucleotides, the CDR3 is TGTGCCAGCAGCCTTGAGAGTCAGCCCCAGCATTTT.

This clone was picked up a small number of times. This sequence joins TRBV5-1 and TRBJ1-4; 7 bases fit TRBD1. Germline CDR1 SGHRS, CDR2 YFSETQ. V lost 2 bases to trimming and J lost 8 bases; unmatched junction nucleotides: 9. This CDR3 has 15 amino acids. The CDR3 reads CASSLRTGSREKLFF. In DNA form, the CDR3 reads TGCGCCAGCAGCTTACGGACAGGTTCCAGGGAAAAACTGTTTTTT.

The V call is TRBV9, the J call TRBJ1-3, with no clear D. Trimming pared 3 bases from V and 0 bases from J, leaving 10 bases between. The CDR3 sequence is 15 residues long. In germline, CDR1 is SGDLS, CDR2 YYNGEE. In DNA, the CDR3 is TGTGCCAGCAGCGGAGCGGGTGACTCTGGAAACACCATATATTTT. As protein: CASSGAGDSGNTIYF.

In its sample, this clone was seen a few times. This rearrangement joins TRBV10-2 to TRBJ1-1; 9 bases are shared with TRBD1. Germline-derived CDR1 and CDR2 are WSHSY and SAAADI. The CDR3 has 13 residues. The V gene end was trimmed by 3 bases and the J gene end by 9 bases; junction bases not matched to a gene: 5. This CDR3 reads CASSDPGTGQAFF. The DNA for the CDR3 is TGCGCCAGCAGTGATCCCGGGACAGGGCAAGCTTTCTTT.

This chain links TRBV21-1 with TRBJ1-2; the table gives TRBD1 as D, unverified against the DNA. TRBV21-1 is classified as a pseudogene. This CDR3 contains 15 residues. The CDR3 protein is CASSDHSSQNYGYTF. Here the CDR3 DNA reads TGTGCCAGCAGCGATCACAGTTCCCAAAACTATGGCTACACCTTC.

This chain connects TRBV29-1 to TRBJ1-2, with 10 positions matching TRBD1. This CDR3 has 13 amino acids. Unmatched junction bases numbered 9, after V lost 7 bases and J lost 7 bases. Looked up from germline, CDR1 is SQVTM and CDR2 is ANQGSEA. CDR3 region: CSARQGAAGGYTF. The CDR3 DNA is TGCAGCGCCCGACAGGGGGCGGCGGGTGGCTACACCTTC.

The chain joins TRBV5-1 to TRBJ1-4; 8 nucleotides align to TRBD1. The CDR3 is 14 amino acids. Trimming at V came to 5 bases and at J to 3 bases, leaving 3 bases not matched to a gene. Germline CDR1 SGHRS, CDR2 YFSETQ. The CDR3 sequence is CASRSGQANEKLFF. CDR3 nucleotides: TGCGCCAGCAGATCGGGACAGGCTAATGAAAAACTGTTTTTT. Together with reference TRBV5-1 and TRBJ1-4, the CDR3 gives the full variable domain: KAGVTQTPRYLIKTRGQQVTLSCSPISGHRSVSWYQQTPGQGLQFLFEYFSETQRNKGNFPGRFSGRQFSNSRSEMNVSTLELGDSALYLCASRSGQANEKLFFGSGTQLSVL.

Worth noting for this clone: Distinct nucleotide sequences in the sample also encode this CDR3. The CDR3 is CASSPDRNYGYTF. The CDR3 DNA is TGTGCCAGCAGCCCGGACAGGAACTATGGCTACACCTTC. This sequence joins TRBV7-2 and TRBJ1-2; the match to TRBD1 covers 7 bases. CDR3 length: 13 residues. The J segment lost 2 bases and the V segment lost 5 bases, leaving 2 bases of the junction unmatched. Germline V gene lookup returns CDR1 SGHTA and CDR2 FQGNSA.

The rearrangement joins TRBV28 to TRBJ2-1; 7 nucleotides match TRBD2. CDR1 MDHEN and CDR2 SYDVKM come from the germline V gene. After removal of 5 bases from V and 0 bases from J, the junction contained 10 bases not matched to a gene. The CDR3 has 17 residues. Here the CDR3 DNA reads TGTGCCAGCAGTCTCAACCTAGCGGTGAGCTCCTACAATGAGCAGTTCTTC. This sequence encodes CASSLNLAVSSYNEQFF.